Shown below are 15 T cell receptor beta chains from a single sample sequenced in a study of blood T cell repertoires in COVID-19. TCRdb's copy holds only in-frame clones and misses some; the assay was immunoSEQ multiplex PCR. The sample lists around 470,000 clones; 90% were seen once. Sequencing was carried out using PBMCs or T cells enriched from blood (not recorded which). These receptors were collected from a young man who had recovered from COVID-19.

V and J are TRBV28 and TRBJ1-2, with TRBD1 identical over 12 bases. The CDR3 consists of 16 residues. The junction had 10 bases not matched to a gene; V was cut back by 3 bases and J by 8 bases. Looked up from germline, CDR1 is MDHEN and CDR2 is SYDVKM. The CDR3 sequence is CASSFPRGQGAGGYTF. CDR3 in DNA: TGTGCCAGCAGTTTCCCGCGGGGACAGGGGGCTGGAGGCTACACCTTC.

The V call is TRBV3-1 (or the pseudogene TRBV3-2), the J call TRBJ1-1; D unresolved. This CDR3 spans 15 amino acids. V lost 2 bases and J 1 base, leaving 11 bases between the germline ends. Germline V lookup: CDR1 LGHDT, CDR2 YNNKEL (reference sequence). The CDR3 nucleotides read TGTGCCAGCAGCCAATACGCGCGGGGGAACACTGAAGCTTTCTTT. Translated: CASSQYARGNTEAFF.

This clone was detected once. This rearrangement joins TRBV24-1 to TRBJ2-3; 9 bases are a match to TRBD1. J gave up 5 bases and V 5 bases, and 7 bases lay outside the gene matches. In germline, CDR1 is KGHDR, CDR2 SFDVKD. The CDR3 covers 15 residues. CDR3 coding DNA: TGTGCCACCAGTGCGGGTGGACAGGGGCTAGATACGCAGTATTTT. This gives the protein CATSAGGQGLDTQYF.

This clone was recorded once. The J gene is TRBJ2-2, the V gene TRBV24-1, with 13 bases fitting TRBD2. Germline V gene sequence: CDR1 KGHDR, CDR2 SFDVKD. The CDR3 is made up of 16 amino acids. V was pared by 4 bases and J by 7 bases, with 5 bases of the junction left unmatched. CDR3 DNA sequence: TGTGCCACCAGTGACACTAGCGGGAGGGCCATCGGGGAGCTGTTTTTT. Translating gives CATSDTSGRAIGELFF.

V usage is TRBV19 and J usage is TRBJ1-2; 8 bases line up with TRBD1. CDR3 length: 14 amino acids. Trimming took 5 bases from V and 5 from J; bases not matched to a gene: 7. CDR1 LNHDA and CDR2 SQIVND come from the germline V gene (reference sequence). CDR3 coding DNA: TGTGCCAGTAGTTCGCAGGGGGCAGGTTATGGCTACACCTTC. This codes for CASSSQGAGYGYTF.

J is TRBJ1-1 and V is TRBV15; no clear D gene. Per germline, CDR1 LNHNV and CDR2 YYDKDF (reference sequence). This CDR3 has 17 amino acids. Between the trimmed V and J ends, which lost 0 bases and 1 base, there was a span of 15 bases. CDR3 DNA: TGTGCCACCAGCAGAGATCACCCGATGAATAGGAACACTGAAGCTTTCTTT. Amino acid sequence: CATSRDHPMNRNTEAFF.

This clone appeared a single time. The rearrangement uses TRBV11-2 and TRBJ1-6, with D uncertain. This CDR3 is 14 amino acids long. Trimming took off 2 bases at V and 8 bases at J, with 10 bases between the two ends. Germline V gives CDR1 SGHAT, CDR2 FQNNGV. CDR3 protein: CASSLPVRDSPLHF. CDR3 nucleotide sequence: TGTGCCAGCAGCTTACCGGTGAGGGATTCACCCCTCCACTTT.

The genes are TRBV25-1 and TRBJ2-2; 11 bases are a match to TRBD2. From germline, CDR1 is MGHDK and CDR2 SYGVNS. The CDR3 extends over 17 amino acids. The ends lost 6 bases at V and 1 base at J; junction bases unmatched: 7. The CDR3 coding sequence is TGTGCCAGCAGCTCCGGACTAGCGGGCCTGAACACCGGGGAGCTGTTTTTT. Its translation is CASSSGLAGLNTGELFF.

The chain is built from TRBV28 and TRBJ1-2, with TRBD1 identical over 8 bases. Germline-derived CDR1 and CDR2 are MDHEN and SYDVKM. This CDR3 is built from 14 residues. V trimming: 5 bases; J trimming: 0 bases; junction bases outside the gene matches: 2. This chain's CDR3 is CASSQDRANYGYTF. The CDR3 DNA is TGTGCCAGCAGTCAGGACAGGGCTAACTATGGCTACACCTTC.

The chain uses TRBV19 and TRBJ1-5, with D possibly being TRBD1 (5 bases). The germline gives CDR1 LNHDA, CDR2 SQIVND (reference sequence). The CDR3 is 14 amino acids. The germline V and J ends were trimmed by 11 bases and 2 bases, with 16 bases remaining between them. CDR3 sequence reads: CAGAAVWGNQPQHF. DNA of the CDR3: TGTGCCGGGGCGGCCGTTTGGGGCAATCAGCCCCAGCATTTT. Filled out from reference TRBV19 and TRBJ1-5, the complete variable domain reads DGGITQSPKYLFRKEGQNVTLSCEQNLNHDAMYWYRQDPGQGLRLIYYSQIVNDFQKGDIAEGYSVSREKKESFPLTVTSAQKNPTAFYLCAGAAVWGNQPQHFGDGTRLSIL.

This clone was found once. The rearrangement uses TRBV10-3 and TRBJ1-2; D not certain. The CDR3 is 12 amino acids. V gave up 2 bases and J gave up 6 bases, with 7 bases separating them. Germline loops: CDR1 ENHRY, CDR2 SYGVKD. This CDR3 is CAISEGEDGYTF. Here the CDR3 DNA reads TGTGCCATCAGTGAGGGAGAGGATGGCTACACCTTC.

This clone was recorded only once. The chain joins TRBV7-2 to TRBJ2-2; perhaps TRBD1 as D (5 bases). The germline V gene encodes CDR1 SGHTA and CDR2 FQGNSA. The ends were cut back, 3 bases at V and 4 bases at J, with 15 bases in the middle. This CDR3 region has 16 residues. As DNA, the CDR3 is TGTGCCAGCAGCTTGTGGGGCAGGGTTGTCACCGGGGAGCTGTTTTTT. As protein: CASSLWGRVVTGELFF.

The V and J genes are TRBV11-1 and TRBJ1-1, with D perhaps TRBD1 (5 bases). V shed 1 base and J shed 2 bases, with 11 bases lying between them. Germline V gene lookup returns CDR1 SGHAT and CDR2 FQDESV (reference sequence). CDR3 length equals 15 residues. CDR3 residues: CASSLGQNANTEAFF. For the CDR3, the DNA is TGTGCCAGCAGCTTAGGACAGAACGCTAACACTGAAGCTTTCTTT.

The V call is TRBV9, the J call TRBJ2-1; D is undetermined. With 6 bases removed from V and 5 bases from J, the gap between germline ends came to 15 bases. Germline V gene lookup returns CDR1 SGDLS and CDR2 YYNGEE. The CDR3 runs 14 residues. CDR3 in DNA: TGTGCCAGCACCGGTGGGCAGGCAAACAATGAGCAGTTCTTC. The encoded protein is CASTGGQANNEQFF.

The chain employs TRBV9 and TRBJ1-2, with TRBD1 identical over 7 bases. This CDR3 comprises 14 residues. V shed 5 bases and J 4 bases; nucleotides not matched to a gene: 8. In germline, CDR1 is SGDLS, CDR2 YYNGEE. For the CDR3, the DNA is TGTGCCAGCAGGCAGACAGGGAACCTCTATGGCTACACCTTC. Its translation: CASRQTGNLYGYTF.